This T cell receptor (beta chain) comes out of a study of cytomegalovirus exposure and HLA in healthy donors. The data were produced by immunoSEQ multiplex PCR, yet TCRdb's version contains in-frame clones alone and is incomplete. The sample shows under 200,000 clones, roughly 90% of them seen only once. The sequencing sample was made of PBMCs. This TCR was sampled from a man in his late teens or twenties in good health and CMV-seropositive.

The CDR3 reads CASSQDRGMNTEAFF. CDR3 in DNA: TGTGCCAGCAGTCAGGACAGGGGAATGAACACTGAAGCTTTCTTT. The rearrangement uses TRBV27 and TRBJ1-1; 9 nucleotides line up with TRBD1. V shed 5 bases, J shed 0 bases, and the junction held 4 bases outside the gene matches. Germline V gives CDR1 MNHEY, CDR2 SMNVEV (reference sequence). The CDR3 runs 15 residues.